In this sample, the clone carrying this TCR beta chain turned up a few times. Its cognate antigen is unknown. CDR1 and CDR2 from the germline V gene are SGHRS and YFSETQ. The CDR3 spans 16 residues. Deletions cut 2 bases from V and 11 bases from J, with 20 bases between. TCRdb used MiXCR to reprocess the 5' RACE reads, holding one entry per CDR3 protein. This repertoire shows 550,000 to 700,000 distinct CDR3 sequences, more than 15% found once; its top ten account for 12%. The sample is drawn from a study of T-cell memory formation after mild COVID-19. Study outcomes and limitations: Second-wave clones with a day 37 peak had unconfirmed SARS-CoV-2 specificity. The study found contracting CD4+ clones mainly in CM and EM and contracting CD8+ clones in EMRA. Clones that contracted from day 15 to 85 had balanced CD4/CD8; later expanders were CD4+ biased. That cross-reactive memory joined was suggested by some responding clones appearing in pre-infection memory.

The sequencing sample was made of PBMCs or a T cell subset sorted from them (not recorded which). J is TRBJ1-6 and V is TRBV5-1; D is possibly TRBD1 (6 bases). This clonotype was obtained from an adult woman who had mild COVID-19 (a few samples of this study predate the infection). Cell type and time point are not known. CDR3 bases: TGCGCCAGCAGCTTTGGCCAGGCGCAGGGGATGACACCCCTCCACTTT. This sequence encodes CASSFGQAQGMTPLHF.